Below, 18 T cell receptor beta chains from the same sample are listed, as sequenced in a study of post-analysis software for immune sequencing data. Study-level findings and limits: TRBV5-6, TRBV5-1 and TRBV20-1 belonged to a set of about five TRBV segments that were more frequent in patients than controls.

Unique molecular identifiers were carried by the TCR beta cDNA libraries. TCRdb fed the PCR reads into MiXCR, producing one record per CDR3 protein. The sample carries about 770,000 distinct CDR3 sequences, around 46% recorded once. Their antigens are not known. Sequencing used blood. These receptors all come from a girl between 5 and 17 years old with multiple sclerosis.

The chain links TRBV12-3 or TRBV12-4 to TRBJ2-5; D is uncertain. The CDR3 spans 12 residues. The V and J ends lost 6 bases and 11 bases respectively, with 16 bases between them. The CDR3 reads CASRTGWSEQYF. CDR3 sequence (DNA): TGTGCCAGCAGAACGGGTTGGAGTGAGCAGTACTTC.

The V call is TRBV7-9, the J call TRBJ2-1; 9 nucleotides align to TRBD1. V dropped 3 bases and J dropped 5; count of bases not matched to a gene: 5. Germline CDR1 reads SEHNR; CDR2 reads FQNEAQ (reference sequence). CDR3 length equals 15 residues. Here the CDR3 DNA reads TGTGCCAGCAGCTTCCGGGACAGGGAGCACAATGAGCAGTTCTTC. The encoded protein is CASSFRDREHNEQFF.

This clonotype was seen only a few times. This chain joins TRBV20-1 and TRBJ2-5, with 10 bases fitting TRBD2. Trimming took 5 bases from V and 5 from J; bases not matched to a gene: 8. This CDR3 is built from 14 residues. The germline gives CDR1 DFQATT, CDR2 SNEGSKA (reference sequence). The CDR3: CSAPPGLATETQYF. In nucleotides, the CDR3 is TGCAGTGCTCCTCCGGGACTAGCGACCGAGACCCAGTACTTC.

The chain links TRBV12-3 or TRBV12-4 to TRBJ1-5; D not resolved. This CDR3 spans 16 amino acids. The V and J ends lost 0 bases and 6 bases respectively, with 15 bases between them. CDR3 coding DNA: TGTGCCAGCAGTTTAGCCTCAAGGGCCCAAGGTCAGCCCCAGCATTTT. Amino acids: CASSLASRAQGQPQHF.

This chain uses TRBV2 with TRBJ2-5; 8 nucleotides line up with TRBD2. The trim removed 7 bases at V and 1 base at J, leaving 8 bases unmatched. This CDR3 contains 15 residues. Germline-derived CDR1 and CDR2 are SNHLY and FYNNEI. Here the CDR3 reads CASKVIAGSQETQYF. The CDR3 DNA reads as TGTGCCAGCAAGGTCATAGCGGGATCCCAAGAGACCCAGTACTTC.

The chain couples TRBV12-3 or TRBV12-4 to TRBJ2-7, with D perhaps TRBD1 or TRBD2 (6 bases each). With the DNA end fitting TRBJ2-5 better, the J assignment may be wrong. The CDR3 totals 15 residues. DNA for the CDR3: TGTGCCAGCAGTTTGTACGGGGGCGAGCTAGAGACCCAGTACTTC. It is translated as CASSLYGGELETQYF.

In its sample, this clonotype was seen once. The rearrangement uses TRBV20-1 and TRBJ2-7; 11 nucleotides agree with TRBD2. The CDR3 spans 15 residues. Germline trimming cut 3 bases from V and 2 bases from J; bases unmatched to any gene: 6. Looked up from germline, CDR1 is DFQATT and CDR2 is SNEGSKA (reference sequence). The chain's CDR3 is CSARSLAGVPYEQYF. CDR3 sequence (DNA): TGCAGTGCTAGGTCACTAGCGGGAGTCCCCTACGAGCAGTACTTC.

The genes are TRBV12-3 or TRBV12-4 and TRBJ2-5; the D is unclear. Trimming left V 5 bases short and J 11 bases short, with 18 bases between. The CDR3 sequence is 13 residues long. The chain's CDR3 is CASSPSLVGEQYF. DNA for the CDR3: TGTGCCAGCAGTCCCTCTCTAGTGGGTGAGCAGTACTTC.

The chain combines TRBV15 with TRBJ2-5, with 13 nucleotides matching TRBD2. V lost 0 bases to trimming and J lost 11 bases; unmatched junction nucleotides: 9. Per the germline V gene, CDR1 is LNHNV and CDR2 is YYDKDF (reference sequence). The CDR3 consists of 16 residues. Here the CDR3 reads CATSRDGLAGDQEQYF. The CDR3 DNA follows: TGTGCCACCAGCAGAGATGGACTAGCGGGAGATCAGGAGCAGTACTTC. Full variable domain (remainder filled in from reference TRBV15 and TRBJ2-5): DAMVIQNPRYQVTQFGKPVTLSCSQTLNHNVMYWYQQKSSQAPKLLFHYYDKDFNNEADTPDNFQSRRPNTSFCFLDIRSPGLGDTAMYLCATSRDGLAGDQEQYFGPGTRLLVL.

The chain uses TRBV7-3 and TRBJ2-5, with D unresolved. V was cut by 3 bases and J by 1 base, with 6 bases left in between. This CDR3 has 13 amino acids. The germline CDR1 and CDR2 sequences are SGHTA and FQGTGA. CDR3 nucleotides: TGTGCCAGCAGCTTTGCTCCCCAAGAGACCCAGTACTTC. It encodes CASSFAPQETQYF.

The chain uses TRBV12-3 or TRBV12-4 and TRBJ1-1, with D hard to call. Trimming pared 1 base from V and 3 bases from J, leaving 9 bases between. The CDR3 is 14 residues long. The CDR3 region is CASSLVGKDTEAFF. The CDR3 DNA reads TGTGCCAGCAGTTTAGTAGGGAAGGACACTGAAGCTTTCTTT.

Worth noting for this clonotype: The junction and the germline gene differ at one end; a read error may be behind it. The rearrangement links TRBV28 to TRBJ2-1; 8 positions match TRBD2. The germline gives CDR1 MDHEN, CDR2 SYDVKM. The CDR3 contains 16 residues. The CDR3 DNA reads as TGTACCAGCAGCCCACCGGGGGGGAGCTCCTACAATGAGCAGTTCTTC. Its translation: CTSSPPGGSSYNEQFF.

The chain is built from TRBV11-2 and TRBJ2-3; possible D gene TRBD2, 6 bases. The V gene's germline CDR1 is SGHAT and CDR2 FQNNGV. V was shortened by 0 bases and J by 3 bases, with 16 bases between the two germline ends. The CDR3 loop spans 17 amino acids. This CDR3 reads CASSLDLGGLITDTQYF. CDR3 DNA sequence: TGTGCCAGCAGCTTAGATCTGGGGGGACTTATTACAGATACGCAGTATTTT.

This chain connects TRBV15 to TRBJ2-5; tentative D call: TRBD1 (7 bases). Per the germline V gene, CDR1 is LNHNV and CDR2 is YYDKDF (reference sequence). The CDR3 runs 16 residues. Trimming cost V 0 bases and J 1 base, with 12 bases left between them. The CDR3 here is CATSRDRRDSQETQYF. The CDR3 DNA is TGTGCCACCAGCAGAGATCGGCGGGACAGCCAAGAGACCCAGTACTTC.

The chain employs TRBV7-9 and TRBJ1-5; D is possibly TRBD1 (5 bases). The CDR3 covers 15 residues. Trimming cost V 1 base and J 4 bases, with 11 bases left between them. CDR1 is SEHNR, CDR2 FQNEAQ, per germline (reference sequence). This chain's CDR3 is CASSLDRQGNQPQHF. The CDR3 DNA reads TGTGCCAGCAGCTTAGATCGGCAGGGAAATCAGCCCCAGCATTTT.

The chain links TRBV6-2 or TRBV6-3 to TRBJ2-1; TRBD1 aligns across 7 bases. Germline CDR1 reads MNHEY; CDR2 reads SVGEGT. After removal of 2 bases from V and 4 bases from J, the junction contained 2 bases not matched to a gene. The CDR3 is made up of 14 amino acids. The DNA for the CDR3 is TGTGCCAGCAGTTACGGGGGACAGTACAATGAGCAGTTCTTC. The encoded protein is CASSYGGQYNEQFF.

This clonotype was detected a few times. The chain recombines TRBV5-4 with TRBJ2-7; a weak D match, TRBD1 (6 bases). CDR1 is SGHNT and CDR2 is YYREEE in the germline V gene (reference sequence). Trimming took off 0 bases at V and 1 base at J, with 11 bases between the two ends. The CDR3 is 15 amino acids. The CDR3 sequence: CASSLGTEGSYEQYF. CDR3 nucleotides: TGTGCCAGCAGCTTGGGGACAGAGGGGTCCTACGAGCAGTACTTC.

In its sample, this clonotype was seen a few times. This chain links TRBV12-3 or TRBV12-4 with TRBJ1-5; D gene unclear. The CDR3 loop spans 14 amino acids. The ends were cut back, 4 bases at V and 11 bases at J, with 18 bases in the middle. The CDR3 sequence: CASSSSVKPHAQHF. Here the CDR3 DNA reads TGTGCCAGCAGTTCCTCGGTAAAACCTCATGCCCAGCATTTT.